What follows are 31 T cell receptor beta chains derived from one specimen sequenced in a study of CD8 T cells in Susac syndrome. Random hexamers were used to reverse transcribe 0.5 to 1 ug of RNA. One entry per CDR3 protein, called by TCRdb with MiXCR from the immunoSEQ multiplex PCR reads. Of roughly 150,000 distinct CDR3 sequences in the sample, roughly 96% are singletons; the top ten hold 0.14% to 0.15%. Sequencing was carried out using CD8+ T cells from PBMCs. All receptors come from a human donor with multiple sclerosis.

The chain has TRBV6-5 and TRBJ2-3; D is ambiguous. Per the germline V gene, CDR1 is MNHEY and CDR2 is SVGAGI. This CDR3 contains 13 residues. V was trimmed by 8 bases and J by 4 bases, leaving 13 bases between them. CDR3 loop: CASGMDAPDTQYF. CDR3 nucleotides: TGTGCCAGCGGCATGGATGCCCCAGATACGCAGTATTTT.

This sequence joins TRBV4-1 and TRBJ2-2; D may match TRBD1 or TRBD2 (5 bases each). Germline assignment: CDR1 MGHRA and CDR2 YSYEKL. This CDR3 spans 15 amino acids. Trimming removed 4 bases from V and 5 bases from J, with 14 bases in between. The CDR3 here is CASSPRGEGTGELFF. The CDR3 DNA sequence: TGCGCCAGCAGCCCTCGGGGCGAGGGAACCGGGGAGCTGTTTTTT.

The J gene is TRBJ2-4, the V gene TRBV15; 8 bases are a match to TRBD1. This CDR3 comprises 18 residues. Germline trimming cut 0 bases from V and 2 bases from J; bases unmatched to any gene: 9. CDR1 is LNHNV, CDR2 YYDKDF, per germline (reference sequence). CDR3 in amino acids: CATSRDPAGGGSKNIQYF. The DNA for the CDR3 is TGTGCCACCAGCAGAGATCCGGCAGGGGGCGGATCCAAAAACATTCAGTACTTC.

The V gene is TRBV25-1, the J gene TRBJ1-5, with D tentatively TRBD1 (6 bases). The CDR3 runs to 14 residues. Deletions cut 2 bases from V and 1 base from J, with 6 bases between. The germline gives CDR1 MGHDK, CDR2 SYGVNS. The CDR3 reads CASSEGGSNQPQHF. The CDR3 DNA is TGTGCCAGCAGTGAAGGGGGCAGCAATCAGCCCCAGCATTTT.

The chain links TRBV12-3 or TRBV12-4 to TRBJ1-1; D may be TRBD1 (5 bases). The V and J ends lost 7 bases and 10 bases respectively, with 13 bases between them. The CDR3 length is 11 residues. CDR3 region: CASTEGKGAFF. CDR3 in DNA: TGTGCCAGCACCGAGGGGAAGGGAGCTTTCTTT.

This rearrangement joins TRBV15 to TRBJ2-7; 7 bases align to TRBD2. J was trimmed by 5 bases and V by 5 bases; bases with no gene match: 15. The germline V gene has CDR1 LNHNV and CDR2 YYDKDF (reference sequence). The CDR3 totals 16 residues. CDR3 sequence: CATSAHPPGTMHEQYF. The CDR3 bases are TGTGCCACCAGCGCGCACCCACCCGGGACTATGCACGAGCAGTACTTC.

CDR3 sequence reads: CASSAGRRSTDTQYF. The CDR3 nucleotides read TGTGCCAGCAGCGCAGGGCGGCGGTCCACAGATACGCAGTATTTT. This sequence joins TRBV5-6 and TRBJ2-3; possible D gene TRBD1, 5 bases. This CDR3 has 15 amino acids. V dropped 4 bases and J dropped 2 bases, with 14 bases sitting between them. Germline V gene data show CDR1 as SGHDT and CDR2 as YYEEEE.

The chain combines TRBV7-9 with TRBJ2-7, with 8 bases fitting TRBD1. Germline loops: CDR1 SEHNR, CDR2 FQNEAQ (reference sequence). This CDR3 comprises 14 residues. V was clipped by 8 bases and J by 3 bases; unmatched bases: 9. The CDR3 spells CASEPGGANYEQYF. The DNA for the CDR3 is TGTGCCAGCGAACCAGGGGGCGCGAACTACGAGCAGTACTTC.

Written as DNA, the CDR3 is TGTGCCAGCAGCCAGTCAATCCGGGGGCCGTCTGGAAACACCATATATTTT. It encodes CASSQSIRGPSGNTIYF. This sequence joins TRBV14 and TRBJ1-3; D possibly corresponds to TRBD1 (6 bases). Germline V CDR1 and CDR2: SGHDN, FVKESK. The germline V and J ends were trimmed by 3 bases and 1 base, with 16 bases remaining between them. The CDR3 loop spans 17 amino acids.

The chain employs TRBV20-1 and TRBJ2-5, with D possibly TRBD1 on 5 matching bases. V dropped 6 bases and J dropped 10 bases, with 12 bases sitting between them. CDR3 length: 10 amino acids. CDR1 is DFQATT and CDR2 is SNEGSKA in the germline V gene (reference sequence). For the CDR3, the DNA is TGCAGTGCACCCCAGGGAAACCAGTACTTC. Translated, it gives CSAPQGNQYF.

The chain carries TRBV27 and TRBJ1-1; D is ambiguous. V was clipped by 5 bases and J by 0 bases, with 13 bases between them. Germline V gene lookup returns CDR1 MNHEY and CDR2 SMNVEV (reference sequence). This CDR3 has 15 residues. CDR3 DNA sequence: TGTGCCAGCAGTCCAAGGGCGGGAATGAACACTGAAGCTTTCTTT. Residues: CASSPRAGMNTEAFF.

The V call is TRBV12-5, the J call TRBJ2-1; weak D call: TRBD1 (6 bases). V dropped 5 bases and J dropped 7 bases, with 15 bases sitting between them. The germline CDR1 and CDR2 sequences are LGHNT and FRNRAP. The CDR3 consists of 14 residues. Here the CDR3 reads CASGIQGNWNEQFF. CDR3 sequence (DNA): TGTGCTAGTGGTATACAGGGTAACTGGAATGAGCAGTTCTTC.

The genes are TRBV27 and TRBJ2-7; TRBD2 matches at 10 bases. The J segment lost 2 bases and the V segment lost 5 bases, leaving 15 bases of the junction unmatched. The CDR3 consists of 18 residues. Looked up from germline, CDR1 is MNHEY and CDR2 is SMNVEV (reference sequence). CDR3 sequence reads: CASSQPSLGSGGTYEQYF. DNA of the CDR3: TGTGCCAGCAGTCAACCTTCCCTGGGTAGCGGGGGGACCTACGAGCAGTACTTC.

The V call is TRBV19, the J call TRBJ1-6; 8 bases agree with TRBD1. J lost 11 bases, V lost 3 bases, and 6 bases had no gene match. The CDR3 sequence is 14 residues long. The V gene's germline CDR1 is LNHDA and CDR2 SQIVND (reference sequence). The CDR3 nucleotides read TGTGCCAGTAGTATTGGAACAGGGGGTCCACCCCTCCACTTT. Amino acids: CASSIGTGGPPLHF.

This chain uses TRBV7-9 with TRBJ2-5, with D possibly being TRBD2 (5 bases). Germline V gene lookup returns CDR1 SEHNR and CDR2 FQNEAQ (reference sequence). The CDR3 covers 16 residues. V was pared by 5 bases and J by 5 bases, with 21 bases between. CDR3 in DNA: TGTGCCAGCAGCGGCTATCGGGGAGATTGGCGGGAGACCCAGTACTTC. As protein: CASSGYRGDWRETQYF.

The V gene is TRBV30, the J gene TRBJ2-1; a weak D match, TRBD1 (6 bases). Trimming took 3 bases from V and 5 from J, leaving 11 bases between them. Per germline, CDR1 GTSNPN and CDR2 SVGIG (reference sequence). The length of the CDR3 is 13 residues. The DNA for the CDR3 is TGTGCCTGGAGCAGGGGAATAGACAATGAGCAGTTCTTC. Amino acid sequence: CAWSRGIDNEQFF.

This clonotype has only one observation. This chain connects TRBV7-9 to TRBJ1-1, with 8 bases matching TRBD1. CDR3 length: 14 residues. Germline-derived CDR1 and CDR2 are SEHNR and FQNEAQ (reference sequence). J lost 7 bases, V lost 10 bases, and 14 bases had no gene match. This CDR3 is CAISGGVEMDEAFF. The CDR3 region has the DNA TGTGCCATCTCAGGGGGCGTTGAAATGGATGAAGCTTTCTTT.

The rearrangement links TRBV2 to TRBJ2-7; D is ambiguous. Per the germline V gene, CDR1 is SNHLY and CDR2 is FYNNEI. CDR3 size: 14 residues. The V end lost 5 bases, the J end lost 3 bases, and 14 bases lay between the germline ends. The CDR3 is CASSRKGPNYEQYF. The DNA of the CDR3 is TGTGCCAGCAGTCGGAAGGGTCCTAACTACGAGCAGTACTTC.

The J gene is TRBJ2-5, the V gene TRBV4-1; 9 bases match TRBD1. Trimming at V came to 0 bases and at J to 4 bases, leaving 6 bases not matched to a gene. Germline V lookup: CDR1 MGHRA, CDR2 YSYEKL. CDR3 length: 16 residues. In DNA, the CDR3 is TGCGCCAGCAGCCAAGATGGGGACAGGGTGGGAGAGACCCAGTACTTC. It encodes CASSQDGDRVGETQYF.

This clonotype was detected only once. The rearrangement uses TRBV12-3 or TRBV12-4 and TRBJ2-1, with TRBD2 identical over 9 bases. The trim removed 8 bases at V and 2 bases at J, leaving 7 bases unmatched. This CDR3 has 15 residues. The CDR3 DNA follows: TGTGCCAGCTCGAGGGGCGGGGGGGCCTACAATGAGCAGTTCTTC. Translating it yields CASSRGGGAYNEQFF.

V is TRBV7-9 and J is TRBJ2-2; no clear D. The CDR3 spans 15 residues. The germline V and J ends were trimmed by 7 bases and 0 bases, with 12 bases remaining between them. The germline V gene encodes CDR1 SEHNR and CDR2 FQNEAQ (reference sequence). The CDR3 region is CASTIQLPNTGELFF. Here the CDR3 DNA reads TGTGCCAGCACCATCCAGTTGCCGAACACCGGGGAGCTGTTTTTT.

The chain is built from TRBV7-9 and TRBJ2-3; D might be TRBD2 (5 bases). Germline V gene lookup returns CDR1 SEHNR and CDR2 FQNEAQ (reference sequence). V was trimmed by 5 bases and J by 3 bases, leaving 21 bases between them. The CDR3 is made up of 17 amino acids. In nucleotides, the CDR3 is TGTGCCAGCAGCCATTCCGACCGTGAGGGTGAGACAGATACGCAGTATTTT. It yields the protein CASSHSDREGETDTQYF. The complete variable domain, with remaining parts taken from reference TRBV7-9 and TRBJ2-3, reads DTGVSQNPRHKITKRGQNVTFRCDPISEHNRLYWYRQTLGQGPEFLTYFQNEAQLEKSRLLSDRFSAERPKGSFSTLEIQRTEQGDSAMYLCASSHSDREGETDTQYFGPGTRLTVL.

As DNA, the CDR3 is TGTGCCAGCAGCCAAGTGGGCTCCGAGCAGTACGTC. Amino acid sequence: CASSQVGSEQYV. The V gene is TRBV3-1, the J gene TRBJ2-7; D gene ambiguous. Germline V gene data show CDR1 as LGHDT and CDR2 as YNNKEL (reference sequence). The CDR3 has 12 residues. Deletions cut 1 base from V and 6 bases from J, with 7 bases between.

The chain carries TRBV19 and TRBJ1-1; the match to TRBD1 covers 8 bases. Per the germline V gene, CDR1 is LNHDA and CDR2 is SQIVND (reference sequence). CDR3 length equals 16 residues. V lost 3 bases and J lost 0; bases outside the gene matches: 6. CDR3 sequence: CASSMGTGYMNTEAFF. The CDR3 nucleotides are TGTGCCAGTAGTATGGGGACAGGATACATGAACACTGAAGCTTTCTTT.

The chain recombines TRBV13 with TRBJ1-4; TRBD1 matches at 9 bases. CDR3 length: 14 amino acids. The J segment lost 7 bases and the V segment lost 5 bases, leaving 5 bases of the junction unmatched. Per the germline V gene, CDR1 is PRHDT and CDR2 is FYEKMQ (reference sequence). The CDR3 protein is CASSPGTGSEKLFF. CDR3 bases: TGTGCCAGCAGCCCCGGGACAGGGAGTGAAAAACTGTTTTTT.

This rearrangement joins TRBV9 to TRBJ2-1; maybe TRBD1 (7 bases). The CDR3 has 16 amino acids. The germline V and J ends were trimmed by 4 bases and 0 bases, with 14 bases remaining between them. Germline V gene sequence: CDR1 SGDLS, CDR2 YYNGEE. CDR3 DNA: TGTGCCAGCAGCACAGGGGCGGGGAGCTCCTACAATGAGCAGTTCTTC. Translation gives CASSTGAGSSYNEQFF. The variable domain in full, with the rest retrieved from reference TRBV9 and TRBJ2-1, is DSGVTQTPKHLITATGQRVTLRCSPRSGDLSVYWYQQSLDQGLQFLIQYYNGEERAKGNILERFSAQQFPDLHSELNLSSLELGDSALYFCASSTGAGSSYNEQFFGPGTRLTVL.

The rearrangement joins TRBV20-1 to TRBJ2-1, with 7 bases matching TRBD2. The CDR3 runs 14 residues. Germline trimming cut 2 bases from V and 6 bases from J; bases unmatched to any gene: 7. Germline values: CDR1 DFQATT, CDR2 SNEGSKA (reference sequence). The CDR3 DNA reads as TGCAGTGCTAGACGGAGCGGGGACCCCAATGAGCAGTTCTTC. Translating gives CSARRSGDPNEQFF.

The CDR3 spells CSVEKTGILNYGYTF. The DNA for the CDR3 is TGCAGCGTTGAAAAGACAGGGATTCTTAACTATGGCTACACCTTC. The J gene is TRBJ1-2, the V gene TRBV29-1; 7 bases match TRBD1. CDR3 length: 15 amino acids. V lost 2 bases, J lost 1 base, and 7 bases stayed unmatched. Germline assignment: CDR1 SQVTM and CDR2 ANQGSEA.

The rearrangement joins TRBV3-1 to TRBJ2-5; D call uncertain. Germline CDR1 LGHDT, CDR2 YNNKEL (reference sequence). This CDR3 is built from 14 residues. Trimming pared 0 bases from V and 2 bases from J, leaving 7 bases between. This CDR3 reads CASSQDILQETQYF. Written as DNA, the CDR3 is TGTGCCAGCAGCCAAGATATCCTACAAGAGACCCAGTACTTC.

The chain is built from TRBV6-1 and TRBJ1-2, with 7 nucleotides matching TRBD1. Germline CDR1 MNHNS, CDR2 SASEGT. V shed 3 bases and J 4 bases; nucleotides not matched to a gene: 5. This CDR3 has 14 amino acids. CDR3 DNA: TGTGCCAGCAGTGACTTCGGGACAGTCTATGGCTACACCTTC. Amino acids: CASSDFGTVYGYTF.

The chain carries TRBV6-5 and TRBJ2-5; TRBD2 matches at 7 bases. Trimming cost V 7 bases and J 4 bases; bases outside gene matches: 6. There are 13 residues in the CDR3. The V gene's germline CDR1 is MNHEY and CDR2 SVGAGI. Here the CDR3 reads CASTSGLPETQYF. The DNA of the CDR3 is TGTGCCAGCACTAGCGGTCTCCCAGAGACCCAGTACTTC.